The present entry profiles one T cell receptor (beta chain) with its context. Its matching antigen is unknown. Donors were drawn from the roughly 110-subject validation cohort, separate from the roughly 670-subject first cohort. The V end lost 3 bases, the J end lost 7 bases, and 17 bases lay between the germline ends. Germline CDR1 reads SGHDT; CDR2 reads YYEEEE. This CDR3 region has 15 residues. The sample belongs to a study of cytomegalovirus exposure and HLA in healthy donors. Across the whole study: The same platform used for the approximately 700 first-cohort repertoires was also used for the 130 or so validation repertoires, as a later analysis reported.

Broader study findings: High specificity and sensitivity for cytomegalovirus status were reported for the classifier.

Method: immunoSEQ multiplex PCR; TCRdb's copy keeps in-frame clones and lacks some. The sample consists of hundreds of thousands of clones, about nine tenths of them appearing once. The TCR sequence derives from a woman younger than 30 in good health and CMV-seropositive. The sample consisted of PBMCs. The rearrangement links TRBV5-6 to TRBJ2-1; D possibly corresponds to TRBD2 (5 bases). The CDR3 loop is CASSYSDLYMNEQFF. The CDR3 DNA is TGTGCCAGCAGCTACTCGGACTTGTATATGAATGAGCAGTTCTTC.